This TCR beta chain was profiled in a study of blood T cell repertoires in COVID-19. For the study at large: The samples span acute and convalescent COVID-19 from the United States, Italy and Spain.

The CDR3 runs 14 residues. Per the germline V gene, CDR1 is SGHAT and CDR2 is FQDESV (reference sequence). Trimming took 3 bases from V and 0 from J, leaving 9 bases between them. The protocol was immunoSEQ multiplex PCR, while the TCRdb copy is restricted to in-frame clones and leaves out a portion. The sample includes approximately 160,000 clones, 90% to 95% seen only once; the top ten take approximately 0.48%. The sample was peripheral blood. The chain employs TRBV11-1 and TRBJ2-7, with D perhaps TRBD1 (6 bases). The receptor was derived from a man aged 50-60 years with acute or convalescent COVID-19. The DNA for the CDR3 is TGTGCCAGCAGCTTTACAGGGAGCTCCTACGAGCAGTACGTC. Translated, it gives CASSFTGSSYEQYV.